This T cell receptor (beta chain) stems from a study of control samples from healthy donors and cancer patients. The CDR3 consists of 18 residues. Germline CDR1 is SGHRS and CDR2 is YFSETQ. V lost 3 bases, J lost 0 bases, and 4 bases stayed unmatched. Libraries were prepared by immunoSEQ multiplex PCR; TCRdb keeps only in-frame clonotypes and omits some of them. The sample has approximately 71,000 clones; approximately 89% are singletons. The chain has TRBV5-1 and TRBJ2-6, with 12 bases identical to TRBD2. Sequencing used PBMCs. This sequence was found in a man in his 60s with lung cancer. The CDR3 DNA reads TGCGCCAGCAGCTCCGGACTAGCGGGATACTCTGGGGCCAACGTCCTGACTTTC. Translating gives CASSSGLAGYSGANVLTF. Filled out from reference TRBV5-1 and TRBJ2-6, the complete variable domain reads KAGVTQTPRYLIKTRGQQVTLSCSPISGHRSVSWYQQTPGQGLQFLFEYFSETQRNKGNFPGRFSGRQFSNSRSEMNVSTLELGDSALYLCASSSGLAGYSGANVLTFGAGSRLTVL.